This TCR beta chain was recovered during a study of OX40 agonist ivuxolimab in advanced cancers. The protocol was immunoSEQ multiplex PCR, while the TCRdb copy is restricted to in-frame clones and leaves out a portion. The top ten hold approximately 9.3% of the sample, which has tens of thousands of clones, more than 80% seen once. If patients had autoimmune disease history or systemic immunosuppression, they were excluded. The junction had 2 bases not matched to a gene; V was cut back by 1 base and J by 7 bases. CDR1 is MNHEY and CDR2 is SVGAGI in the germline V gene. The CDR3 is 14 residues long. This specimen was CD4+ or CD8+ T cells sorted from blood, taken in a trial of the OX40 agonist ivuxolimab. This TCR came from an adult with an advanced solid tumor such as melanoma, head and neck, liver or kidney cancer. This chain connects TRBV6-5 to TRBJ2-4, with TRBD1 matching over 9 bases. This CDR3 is CASSYLGQGNIQYF. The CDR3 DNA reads TGTGCCAGCAGTTACTTGGGACAGGGTAACATTCAGTACTTC.